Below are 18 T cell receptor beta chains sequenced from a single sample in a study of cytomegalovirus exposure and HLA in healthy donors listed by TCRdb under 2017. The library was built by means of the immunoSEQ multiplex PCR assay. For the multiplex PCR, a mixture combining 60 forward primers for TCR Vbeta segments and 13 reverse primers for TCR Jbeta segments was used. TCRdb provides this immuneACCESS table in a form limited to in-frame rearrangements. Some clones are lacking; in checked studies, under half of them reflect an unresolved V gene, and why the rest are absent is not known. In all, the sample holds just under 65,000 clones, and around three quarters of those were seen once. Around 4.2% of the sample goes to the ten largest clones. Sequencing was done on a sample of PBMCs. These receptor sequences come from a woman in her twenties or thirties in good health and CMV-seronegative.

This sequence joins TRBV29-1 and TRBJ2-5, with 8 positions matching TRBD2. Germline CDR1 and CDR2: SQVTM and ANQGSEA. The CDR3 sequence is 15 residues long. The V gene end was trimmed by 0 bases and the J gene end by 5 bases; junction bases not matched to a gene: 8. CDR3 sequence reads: CSVEDTGGAGETQYF. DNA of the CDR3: TGCAGCGTTGAAGACACGGGGGGGGCCGGGGAGACCCAGTACTTC.

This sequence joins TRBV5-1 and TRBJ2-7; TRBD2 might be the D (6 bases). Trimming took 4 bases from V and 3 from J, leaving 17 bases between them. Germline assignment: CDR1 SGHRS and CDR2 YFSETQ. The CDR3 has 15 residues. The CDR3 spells CASSPDGGGIYEQYF. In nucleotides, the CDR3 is TGCGCCAGCAGCCCTGACGGTGGGGGGATCTACGAGCAGTACTTC.

The CDR3 DNA reads as TGTGCCAGCCGCGAAGCCATGAACACTGAAGCTTTCTTT. Protein: CASREAMNTEAFF. This chain joins TRBV2 and TRBJ1-1; D ambiguous. Trimming took 8 bases from V and 0 from J, leaving 10 bases between them. The CDR3 has 13 amino acids. Germline-derived CDR1 and CDR2 are SNHLY and FYNNEI. Full variable domain (outside the CDR3, taken from reference TRBV2 and TRBJ1-1): EPEVTQTPSHQVTQMGQEVILRCVPISNHLYFYWYRQILGQKVEFLVSFYNNEISEKSEIFDDQFSVERPDGSNFTLKIRSTKLEDSAMYFCASREAMNTEAFFGQGTRLTVV.

CDR3 in amino acids: CASSLLEDKDGYTF. CDR3 nucleotide sequence: TGTGCCAGCAGCTTGTTGGAGGATAAGGATGGCTACACCTTC. The chain has TRBV5-6 and TRBJ1-2; D remains unclear. V gave up 1 base and J gave up 6 bases, with 13 bases separating them. CDR1 and CDR2 (germline): SGHDT, YYEEEE. This CDR3 is 14 amino acids long.

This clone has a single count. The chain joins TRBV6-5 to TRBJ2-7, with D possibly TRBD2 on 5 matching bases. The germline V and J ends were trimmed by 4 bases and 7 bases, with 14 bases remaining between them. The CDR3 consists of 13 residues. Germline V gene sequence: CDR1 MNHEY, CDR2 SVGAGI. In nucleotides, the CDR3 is TGTGCCAGCAGTTCCCAAAGGCGGGTTGAGCAGTACTTC. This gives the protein CASSSQRRVEQYF.

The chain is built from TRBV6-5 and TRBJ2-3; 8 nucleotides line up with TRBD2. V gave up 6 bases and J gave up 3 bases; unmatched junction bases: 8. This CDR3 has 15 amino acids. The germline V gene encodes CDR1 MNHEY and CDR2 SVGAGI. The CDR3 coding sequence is TGTGCCAGCAGATGGAGCGGGAGTCGGACAGATACGCAGTATTTT. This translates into CASRWSGSRTDTQYF.

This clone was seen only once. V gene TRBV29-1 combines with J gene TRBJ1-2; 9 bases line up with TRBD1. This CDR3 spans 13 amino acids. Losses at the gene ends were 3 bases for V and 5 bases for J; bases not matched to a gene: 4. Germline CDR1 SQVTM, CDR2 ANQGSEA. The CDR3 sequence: CSVDTGTGYGYTF. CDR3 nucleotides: TGCAGCGTTGATACCGGGACAGGGTATGGCTACACCTTC.

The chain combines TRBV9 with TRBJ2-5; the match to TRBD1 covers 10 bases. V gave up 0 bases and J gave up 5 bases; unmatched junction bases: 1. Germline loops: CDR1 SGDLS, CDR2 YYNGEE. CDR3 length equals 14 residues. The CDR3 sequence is CASSVEGQGETQYF. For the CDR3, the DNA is TGTGCCAGCAGCGTAGAGGGACAGGGGGAGACCCAGTACTTC.

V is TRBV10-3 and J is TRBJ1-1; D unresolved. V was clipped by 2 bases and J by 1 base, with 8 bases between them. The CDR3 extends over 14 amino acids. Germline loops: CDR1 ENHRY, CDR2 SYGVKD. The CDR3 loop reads CAISEPGKNTEAFF. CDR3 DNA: TGTGCCATCAGTGAGCCCGGTAAGAACACTGAAGCTTTCTTT.

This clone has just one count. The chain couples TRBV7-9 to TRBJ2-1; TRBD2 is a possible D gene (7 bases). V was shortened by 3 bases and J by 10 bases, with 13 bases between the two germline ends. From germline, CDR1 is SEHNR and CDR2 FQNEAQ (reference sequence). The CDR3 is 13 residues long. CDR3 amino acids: CASSFGGGNEQFF. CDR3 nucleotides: TGTGCCAGCAGCTTTGGGGGGGGCAACGAGCAGTTCTTC. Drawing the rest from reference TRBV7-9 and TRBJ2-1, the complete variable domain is DTGVSQNPRHKITKRGQNVTFRCDPISEHNRLYWYRQTLGQGPEFLTYFQNEAQLEKSRLLSDRFSAERPKGSFSTLEIQRTEQGDSAMYLCASSFGGGNEQFFGPGTRLTVL.

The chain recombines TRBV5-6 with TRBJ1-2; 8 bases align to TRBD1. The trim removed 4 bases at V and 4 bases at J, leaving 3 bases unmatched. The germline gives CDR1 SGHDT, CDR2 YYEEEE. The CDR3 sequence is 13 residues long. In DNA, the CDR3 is TGTGCCAGCAGCGACACAGGGGGCTATGGCTACACCTTC. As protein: CASSDTGGYGYTF.

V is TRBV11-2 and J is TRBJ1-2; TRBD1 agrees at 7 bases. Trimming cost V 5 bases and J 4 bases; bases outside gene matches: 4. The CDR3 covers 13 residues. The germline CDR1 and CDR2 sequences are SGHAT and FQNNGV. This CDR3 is CASSQNRGYGYTF. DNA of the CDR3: TGTGCCAGCAGCCAGAACAGGGGCTATGGCTACACCTTC.

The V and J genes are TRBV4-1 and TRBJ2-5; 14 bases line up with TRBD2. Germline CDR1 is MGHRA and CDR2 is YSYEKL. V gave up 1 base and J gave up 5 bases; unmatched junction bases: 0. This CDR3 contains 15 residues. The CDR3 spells CASSQGTSGRETQYF. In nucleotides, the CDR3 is TGCGCCAGCAGCCAAGGGACTAGCGGGAGGGAGACCCAGTACTTC.

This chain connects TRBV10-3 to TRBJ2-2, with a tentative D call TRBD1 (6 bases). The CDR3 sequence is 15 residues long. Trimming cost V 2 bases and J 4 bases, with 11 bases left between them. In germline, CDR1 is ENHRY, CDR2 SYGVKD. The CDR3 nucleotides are TGTGCCATCAGTGAGGGACAGAAACGCACCGGGGAGCTGTTTTTT. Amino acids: CAISEGQKRTGELFF.

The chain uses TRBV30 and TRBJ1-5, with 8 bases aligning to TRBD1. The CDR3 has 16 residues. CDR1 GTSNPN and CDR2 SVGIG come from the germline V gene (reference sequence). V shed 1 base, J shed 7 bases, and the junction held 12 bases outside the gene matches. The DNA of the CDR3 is TGTGCCTGGAGTGGGGCTCGGGCAGGGGGCGTCCAGCCCCAGCATTTT. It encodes CAWSGARAGGVQPQHF.

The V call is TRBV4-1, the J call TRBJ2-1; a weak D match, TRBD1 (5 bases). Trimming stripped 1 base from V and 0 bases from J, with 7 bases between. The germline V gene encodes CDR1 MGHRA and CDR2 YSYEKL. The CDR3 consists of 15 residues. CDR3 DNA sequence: TGCGCCAGCAGCCAAGTAGGGGACTCCTACAATGAGCAGTTCTTC. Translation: CASSQVGDSYNEQFF.

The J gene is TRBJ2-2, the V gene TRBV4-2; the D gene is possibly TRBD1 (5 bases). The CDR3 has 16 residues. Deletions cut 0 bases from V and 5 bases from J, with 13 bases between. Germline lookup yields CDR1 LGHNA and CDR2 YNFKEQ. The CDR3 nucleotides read TGTGCCAGCAGCCAAGAGGGGCGGACAATAACCGGGGAGCTGTTTTTT. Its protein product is CASSQEGRTITGELFF.

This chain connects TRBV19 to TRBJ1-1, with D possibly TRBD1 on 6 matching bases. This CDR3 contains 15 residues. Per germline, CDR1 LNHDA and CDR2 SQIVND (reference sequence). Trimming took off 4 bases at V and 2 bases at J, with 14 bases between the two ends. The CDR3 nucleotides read TGTGCCAGTAGTACCCTACAGGGATCCAACACTGAAGCTTTCTTT. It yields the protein CASSTLQGSNTEAFF.